Described below is a single T cell receptor beta chain sequence and its context. This entry comes from a study of blood T cell repertoires in COVID-19. Study information: Italy, Spain and the United States were the sources of the convalescent and acute COVID-19 samples. T cells, B-cell-depleted T cells, or PBMCs supplied cDNA or gDNA.

How the authors handled the data: The authors estimated nucleated cell counts from reference gene primer amplification. The method was immunoSEQ multiplex PCR; TCRdb's version includes in-frame clones alone and lacks a portion of them. V, J and clone size derive from that table, while D and trimming were established from the DNA sequence. The sample shows fewer than 45,000 clones, approximately 84% of them seen only once. The CDR3 is made up of 13 amino acids. Germline values: CDR1 MNHEY, CDR2 SVGEGT. V gave up 2 bases and J gave up 6 bases, with 11 bases separating them. The receptor was derived from a human donor in a cohort sampled during active COVID-19. The rearrangement uses TRBV6-2 or TRBV6-3 and TRBJ2-7, with D maybe TRBD2 (6 bases). The sequenced material came from peripheral blood. The CDR3 sequence is CASSYPPEGEQYF. The CDR3 bases are TGTGCCAGCAGTTACCCTCCGGAGGGCGAGCAGTACTTC.